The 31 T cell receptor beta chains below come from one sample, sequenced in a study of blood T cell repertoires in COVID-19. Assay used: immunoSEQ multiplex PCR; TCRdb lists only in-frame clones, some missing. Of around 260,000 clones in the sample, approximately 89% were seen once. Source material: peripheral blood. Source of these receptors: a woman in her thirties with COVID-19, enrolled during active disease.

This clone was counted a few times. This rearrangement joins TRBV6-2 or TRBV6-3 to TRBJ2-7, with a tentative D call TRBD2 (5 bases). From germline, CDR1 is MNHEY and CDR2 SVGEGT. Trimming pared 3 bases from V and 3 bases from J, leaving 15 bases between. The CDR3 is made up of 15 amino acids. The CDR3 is CASSYGAALFYEQYF. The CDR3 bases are TGTGCCAGCAGTTATGGAGCGGCCCTGTTCTACGAGCAGTACTTC.

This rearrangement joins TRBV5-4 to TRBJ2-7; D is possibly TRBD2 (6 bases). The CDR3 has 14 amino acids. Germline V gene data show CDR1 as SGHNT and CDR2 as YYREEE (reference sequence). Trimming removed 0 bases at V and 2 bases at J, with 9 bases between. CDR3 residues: CASSLGLVAYEQYF. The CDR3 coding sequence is TGTGCCAGCAGCTTGGGACTAGTCGCCTACGAGCAGTACTTC.

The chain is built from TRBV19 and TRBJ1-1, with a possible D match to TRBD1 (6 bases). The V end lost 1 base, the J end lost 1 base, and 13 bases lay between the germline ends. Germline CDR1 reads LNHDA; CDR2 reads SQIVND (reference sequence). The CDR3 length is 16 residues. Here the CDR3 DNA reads TGTGCCAGTAGTATAGCCCCGGGGGGCAGGAACACTGAAGCTTTCTTT. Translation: CASSIAPGGRNTEAFF. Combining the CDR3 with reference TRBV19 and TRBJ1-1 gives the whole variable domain DGGITQSPKYLFRKEGQNVTLSCEQNLNHDAMYWYRQDPGQGLRLIYYSQIVNDFQKGDIAEGYSVSREKKESFPLTVTSAQKNPTAFYLCASSIAPGGRNTEAFFGQGTRLTVV.

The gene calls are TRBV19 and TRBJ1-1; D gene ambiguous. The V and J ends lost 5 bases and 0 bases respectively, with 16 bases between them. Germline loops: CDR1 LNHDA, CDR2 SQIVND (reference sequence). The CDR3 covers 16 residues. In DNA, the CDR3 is TGTGCCAGTAGTTCGGAGCGAACCAACTTGAACACTGAAGCTTTCTTT. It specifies CASSSERTNLNTEAFF.

The CDR3 DNA reads TGTGCCAGCAGCCTGCGACTAGCGGGAGGCGGAGATACGCAGTATTTT. It specifies CASSLRLAGGGDTQYF. The chain recombines TRBV7-2 with TRBJ2-3; TRBD2 agrees at 13 bases. Trimming at V came to 5 bases and at J to 5 bases, leaving 7 bases not matched to a gene. CDR1 SGHTA and CDR2 FQGNSA come from the germline V gene. CDR3 length: 16 residues.

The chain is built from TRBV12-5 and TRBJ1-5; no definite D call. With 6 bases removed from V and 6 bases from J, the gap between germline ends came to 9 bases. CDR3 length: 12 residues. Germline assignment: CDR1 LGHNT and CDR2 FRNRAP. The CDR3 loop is CASGAEGQPQHF. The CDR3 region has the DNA TGTGCTAGTGGCGCCGAGGGTCAGCCCCAGCATTTT.

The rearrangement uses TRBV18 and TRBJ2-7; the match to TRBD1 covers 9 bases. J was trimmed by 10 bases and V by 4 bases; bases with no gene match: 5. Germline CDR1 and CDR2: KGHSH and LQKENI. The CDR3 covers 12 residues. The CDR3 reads CASSRTGEPQYF. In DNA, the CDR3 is TGTGCCAGCTCACGGACAGGGGAACCTCAGTACTTC. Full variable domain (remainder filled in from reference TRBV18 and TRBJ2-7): NAGVMQNPRHLVRRRGQEARLRCSPMKGHSHVYWYRQLPEEGLKFMVYLQKENIIDESGMPKERFSAEFPKEGPSILRIQQVVRGDSAAYFCASSRTGEPQYFGPGTRLTVT.

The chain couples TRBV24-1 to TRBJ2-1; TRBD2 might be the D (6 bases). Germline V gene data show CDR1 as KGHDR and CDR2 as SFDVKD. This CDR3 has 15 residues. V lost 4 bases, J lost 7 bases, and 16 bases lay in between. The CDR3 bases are TGTGCCACCAGTGACGGCCGGAGGGCAGATAATGAGCAGTTCTTC. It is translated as CATSDGRRADNEQFF.

The DNA for the CDR3 is TGCGCCAGCAGTGTCAGAAAGGGCAGGGGAGGATCTAGCGGGTCGGACAATGAGCAGTTCTTC. Encoded protein: CASSVRKGRGGSSGSDNEQFF. The chain recombines TRBV10-1 with TRBJ2-1; 8 positions match TRBD2. Germline CDR1 and CDR2: WNHNN and SYGVQD (reference sequence). Trimming at V came to 4 bases and at J to 5 bases, leaving 25 bases not matched to a gene. The CDR3 is 21 residues long.

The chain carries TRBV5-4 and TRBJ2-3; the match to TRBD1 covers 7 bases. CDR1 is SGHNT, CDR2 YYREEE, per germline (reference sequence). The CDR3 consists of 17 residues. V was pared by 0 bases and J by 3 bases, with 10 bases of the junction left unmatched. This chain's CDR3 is CASSLGGPRQGTDTQYF. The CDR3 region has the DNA TGTGCCAGCAGCTTGGGAGGGCCCAGACAGGGAACAGATACGCAGTATTTT.

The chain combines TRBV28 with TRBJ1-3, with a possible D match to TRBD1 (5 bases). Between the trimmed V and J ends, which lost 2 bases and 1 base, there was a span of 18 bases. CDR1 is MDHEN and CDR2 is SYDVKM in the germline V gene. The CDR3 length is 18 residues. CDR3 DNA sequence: TGTGCCAGCAGTTTAAGTATCGGGGGTTTTAGTTCTGGAAACACCATATATTTT. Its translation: CASSLSIGGFSSGNTIYF.

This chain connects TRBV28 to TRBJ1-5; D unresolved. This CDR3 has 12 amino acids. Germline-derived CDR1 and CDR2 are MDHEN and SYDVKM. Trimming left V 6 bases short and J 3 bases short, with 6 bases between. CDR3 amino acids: CASRTLNQPQHF. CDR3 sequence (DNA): TGTGCCAGCAGGACTCTCAATCAGCCCCAGCATTTT.

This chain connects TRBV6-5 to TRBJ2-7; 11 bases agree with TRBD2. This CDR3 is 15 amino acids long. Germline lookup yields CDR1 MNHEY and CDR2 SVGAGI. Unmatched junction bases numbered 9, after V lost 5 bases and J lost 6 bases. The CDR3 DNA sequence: TGTGCCAGCAGTACTACTGCCCTAGCGGGAGGCGAGCAGTACTTC. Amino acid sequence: CASSTTALAGGEQYF.

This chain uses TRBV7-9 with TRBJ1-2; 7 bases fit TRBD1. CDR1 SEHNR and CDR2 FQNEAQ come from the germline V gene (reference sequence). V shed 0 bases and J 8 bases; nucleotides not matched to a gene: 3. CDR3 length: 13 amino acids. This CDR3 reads CASSLATGYGYTF. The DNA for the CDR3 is TGTGCCAGCAGCTTAGCGACAGGGTACGGCTACACCTTC.

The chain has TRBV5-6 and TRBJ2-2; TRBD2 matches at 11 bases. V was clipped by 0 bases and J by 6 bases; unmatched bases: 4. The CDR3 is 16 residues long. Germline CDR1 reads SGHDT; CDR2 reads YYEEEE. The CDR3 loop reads CASSLALAGGPGELFF. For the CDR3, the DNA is TGTGCCAGCAGCTTGGCCCTAGCGGGAGGTCCCGGGGAGCTGTTTTTT. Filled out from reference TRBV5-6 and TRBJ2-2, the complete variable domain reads DAGVTQSPTHLIKTRGQQVTLRCSPKSGHDTVSWYQQALGQGPQFIFQYYEEEERQRGNFPDRFSGHQFPNYSSELNVNALLLGDSALYLCASSLALAGGPGELFFGEGSRLTVL.

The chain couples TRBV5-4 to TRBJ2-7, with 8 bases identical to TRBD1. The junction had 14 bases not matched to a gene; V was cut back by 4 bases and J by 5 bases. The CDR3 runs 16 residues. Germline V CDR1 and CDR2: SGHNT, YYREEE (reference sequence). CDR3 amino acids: CASSRSYGTGGDEQYF. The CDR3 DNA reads TGTGCCAGCAGCAGATCTTACGGGACAGGAGGCGACGAGCAGTACTTC. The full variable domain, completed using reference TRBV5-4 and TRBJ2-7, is ETGVTQSPTHLIKTRGQQVTLRCSSQSGHNTVSWYQQALGQGPQFIFQYYREEENGRGNFPPRFSGLQFPNYSSELNVNALELDDSALYLCASSRSYGTGGDEQYFGPGTRLTVT.

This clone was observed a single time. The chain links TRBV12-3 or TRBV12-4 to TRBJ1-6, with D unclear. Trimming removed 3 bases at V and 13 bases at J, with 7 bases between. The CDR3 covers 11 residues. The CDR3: CASSFGIPLHF. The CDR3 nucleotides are TGTGCCAGCAGTTTCGGGATTCCCCTCCACTTT.

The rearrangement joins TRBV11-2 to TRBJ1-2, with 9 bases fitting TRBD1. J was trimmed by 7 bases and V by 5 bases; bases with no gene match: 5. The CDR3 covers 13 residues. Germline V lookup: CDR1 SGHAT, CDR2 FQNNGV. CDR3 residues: CASSARQGVGYTF. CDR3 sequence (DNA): TGTGCCAGCAGCGCTCGACAGGGGGTTGGCTACACCTTC.

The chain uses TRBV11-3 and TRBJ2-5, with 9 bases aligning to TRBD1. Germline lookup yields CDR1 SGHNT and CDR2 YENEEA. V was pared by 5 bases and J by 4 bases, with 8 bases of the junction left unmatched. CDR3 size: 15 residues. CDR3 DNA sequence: TGTGCCAGCAGCCCGCGGACAGGGGTGGGAGAGACCCAGTACTTC. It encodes CASSPRTGVGETQYF.

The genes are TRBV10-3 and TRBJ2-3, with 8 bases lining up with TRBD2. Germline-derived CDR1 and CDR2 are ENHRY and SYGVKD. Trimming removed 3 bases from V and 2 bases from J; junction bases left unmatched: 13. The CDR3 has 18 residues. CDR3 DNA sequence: TGTGCCATCAGTGAAGTGGTGATAGCGGGATCCGTCACAGATACGCAGTATTTT. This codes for CAISEVVIAGSVTDTQYF.

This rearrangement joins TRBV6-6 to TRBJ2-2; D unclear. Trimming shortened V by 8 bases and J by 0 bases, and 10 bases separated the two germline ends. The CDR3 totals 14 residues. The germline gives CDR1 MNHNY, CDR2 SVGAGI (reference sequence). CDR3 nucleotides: TGTGCCAGCGTCGAGCGCACGAACACCGGGGAGCTGTTTTTT. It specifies CASVERTNTGELFF.

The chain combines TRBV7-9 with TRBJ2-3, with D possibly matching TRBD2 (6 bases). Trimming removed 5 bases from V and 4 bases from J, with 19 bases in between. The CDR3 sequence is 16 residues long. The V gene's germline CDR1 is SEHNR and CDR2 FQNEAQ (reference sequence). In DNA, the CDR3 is TGTGCCAGCAGCCTTAGGAGGGAGAGTACGGCAGATACGCAGTATTTT. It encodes CASSLRRESTADTQYF.

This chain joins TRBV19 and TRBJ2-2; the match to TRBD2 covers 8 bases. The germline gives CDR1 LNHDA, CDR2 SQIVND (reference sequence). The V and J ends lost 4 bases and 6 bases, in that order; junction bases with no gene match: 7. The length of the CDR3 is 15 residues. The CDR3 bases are TGTGCCAGTAGTACAGGGACTAGTAGTCCCGGGGAGCTGTTTTTT. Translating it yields CASSTGTSSPGELFF.

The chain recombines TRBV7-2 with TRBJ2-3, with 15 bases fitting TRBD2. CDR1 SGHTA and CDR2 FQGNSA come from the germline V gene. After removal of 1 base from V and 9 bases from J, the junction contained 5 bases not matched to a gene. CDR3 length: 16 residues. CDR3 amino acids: CASSLGTSGRAGTQYF. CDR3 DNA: TGTGCCAGCAGCTTAGGGACTAGCGGGAGGGCGGGGACGCAGTATTTT.

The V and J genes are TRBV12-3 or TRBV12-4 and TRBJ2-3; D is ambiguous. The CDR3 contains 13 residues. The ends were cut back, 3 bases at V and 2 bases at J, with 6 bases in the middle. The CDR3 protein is CASSFPYTDTQYF. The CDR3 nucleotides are TGTGCCAGCAGTTTTCCTTACACAGATACGCAGTATTTT.

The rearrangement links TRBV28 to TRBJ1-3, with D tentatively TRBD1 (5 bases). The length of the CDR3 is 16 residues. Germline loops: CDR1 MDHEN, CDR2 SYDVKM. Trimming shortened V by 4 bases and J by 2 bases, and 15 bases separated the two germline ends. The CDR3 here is CASSSYRLHTGNTIYF. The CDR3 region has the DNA TGTGCCAGCAGTTCTTACAGGCTCCACACTGGAAACACCATATATTTT.

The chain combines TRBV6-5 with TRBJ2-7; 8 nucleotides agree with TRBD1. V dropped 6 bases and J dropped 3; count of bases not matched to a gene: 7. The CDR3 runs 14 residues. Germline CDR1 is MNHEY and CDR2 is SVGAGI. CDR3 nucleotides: TGTGCCAGCAGATTAGACAGGGGCAGCTACGAGCAGTACTTC. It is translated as CASRLDRGSYEQYF.

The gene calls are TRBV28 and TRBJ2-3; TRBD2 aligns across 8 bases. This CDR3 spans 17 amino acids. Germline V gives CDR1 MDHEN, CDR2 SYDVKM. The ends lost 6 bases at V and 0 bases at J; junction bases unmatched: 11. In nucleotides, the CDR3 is TGTGCCAGCAGCCCACCGGAGGCTAGCGGGAGCACAGATACGCAGTATTTT. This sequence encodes CASSPPEASGSTDTQYF.

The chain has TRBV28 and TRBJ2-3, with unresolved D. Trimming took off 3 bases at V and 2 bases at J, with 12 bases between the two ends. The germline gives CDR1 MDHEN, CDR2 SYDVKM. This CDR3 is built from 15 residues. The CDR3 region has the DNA TGTGCCAGCAGTTTGAGTTTTGTAGTCACAGATACGCAGTATTTT. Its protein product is CASSLSFVVTDTQYF.

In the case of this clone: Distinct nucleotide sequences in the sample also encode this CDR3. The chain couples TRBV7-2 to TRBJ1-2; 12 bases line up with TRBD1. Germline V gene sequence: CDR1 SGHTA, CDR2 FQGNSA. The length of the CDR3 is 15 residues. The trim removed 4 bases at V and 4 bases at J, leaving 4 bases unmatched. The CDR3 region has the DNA TGTGCCAGCAGCTCGGGACAGGGGGCCTTCTATGGCTACACCTTC. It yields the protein CASSSGQGAFYGYTF.

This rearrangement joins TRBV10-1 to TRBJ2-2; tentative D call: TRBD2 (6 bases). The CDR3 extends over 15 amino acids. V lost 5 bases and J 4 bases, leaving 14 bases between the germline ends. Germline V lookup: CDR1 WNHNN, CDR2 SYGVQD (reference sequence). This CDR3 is CASSTLEGPTGELFF. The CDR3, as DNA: TGCGCCAGCAGTACTTTGGAGGGGCCCACCGGGGAGCTGTTTTTT.